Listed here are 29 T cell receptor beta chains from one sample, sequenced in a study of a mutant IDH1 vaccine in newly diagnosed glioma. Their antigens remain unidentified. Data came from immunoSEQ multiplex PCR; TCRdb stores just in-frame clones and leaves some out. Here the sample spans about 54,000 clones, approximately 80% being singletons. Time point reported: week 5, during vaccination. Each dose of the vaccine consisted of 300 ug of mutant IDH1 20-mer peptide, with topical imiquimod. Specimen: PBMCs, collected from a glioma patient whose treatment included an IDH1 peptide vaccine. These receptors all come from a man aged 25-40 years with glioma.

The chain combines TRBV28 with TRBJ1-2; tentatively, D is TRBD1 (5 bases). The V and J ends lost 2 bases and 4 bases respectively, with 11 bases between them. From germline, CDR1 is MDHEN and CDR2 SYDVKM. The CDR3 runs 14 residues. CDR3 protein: CASSLRRVGYGYTF. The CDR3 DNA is TGTGCCAGCAGTTTACGCAGGGTAGGCTATGGCTACACCTTC.

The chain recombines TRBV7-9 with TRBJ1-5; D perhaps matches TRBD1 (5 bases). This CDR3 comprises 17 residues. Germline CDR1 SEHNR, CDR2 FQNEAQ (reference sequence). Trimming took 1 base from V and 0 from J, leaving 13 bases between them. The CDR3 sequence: CASSLVRGPYSNQPQHF. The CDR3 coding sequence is TGTGCCAGCAGCTTAGTTAGGGGTCCTTATAGCAATCAGCCCCAGCATTTT.

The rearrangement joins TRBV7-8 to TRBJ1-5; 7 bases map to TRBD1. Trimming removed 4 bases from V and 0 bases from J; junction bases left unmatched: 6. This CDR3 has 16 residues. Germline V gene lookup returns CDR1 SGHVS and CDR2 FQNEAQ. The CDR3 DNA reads TGTGCCAGCAGCTCGGAGGGACAGCTTAGCAATCAGCCCCAGCATTTT. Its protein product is CASSSEGQLSNQPQHF.

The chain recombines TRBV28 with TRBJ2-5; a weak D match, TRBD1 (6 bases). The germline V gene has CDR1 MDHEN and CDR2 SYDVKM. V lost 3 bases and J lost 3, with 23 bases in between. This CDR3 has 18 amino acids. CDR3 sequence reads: CASSFVQGIPSSEETQYF. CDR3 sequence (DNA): TGTGCCAGCAGTTTTGTCCAGGGGATACCTTCCTCGGAAGAGACCCAGTACTTC. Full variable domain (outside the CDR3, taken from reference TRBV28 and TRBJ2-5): DVKVTQSSRYLVKRTGEKVFLECVQDMDHENMFWYRQDPGLGLRLIYFSYDVKMKEKGDIPEGYSVSREKKERFSLILESASTNQTSMYLCASSFVQGIPSSEETQYFGPGTRLLVL.

The CDR3 protein is CASSRSRTGLSNQPQHF. CDR3 DNA sequence: TGTGCCAGTAGTAGATCAAGGACAGGCCTGAGCAATCAGCCCCAGCATTTT. The gene calls are TRBV19 and TRBJ1-5, with 7 positions matching TRBD1. CDR3 length: 17 residues. Looked up from germline, CDR1 is LNHDA and CDR2 is SQIVND (reference sequence). Unmatched junction bases numbered 10, after V lost 4 bases and J lost 1 base. Combining the CDR3 with reference TRBV19 and TRBJ1-5 gives the whole variable domain DGGITQSPKYLFRKEGQNVTLSCEQNLNHDAMYWYRQDPGQGLRLIYYSQIVNDFQKGDIAEGYSVSREKKESFPLTVTSAQKNPTAFYLCASSRSRTGLSNQPQHFGDGTRLSIL.

The CDR3 loop is CATAPDRNTGELFF. The CDR3 DNA reads TGTGCCACCGCTCCAGACAGGAACACCGGGGAGCTGTTTTTT. This chain joins TRBV15 and TRBJ2-2, with a tentative D call TRBD1 (5 bases). CDR1 is LNHNV and CDR2 is YYDKDF in the germline V gene (reference sequence). V lost 8 bases and J lost 1, with 11 bases in between. This CDR3 has 14 amino acids.

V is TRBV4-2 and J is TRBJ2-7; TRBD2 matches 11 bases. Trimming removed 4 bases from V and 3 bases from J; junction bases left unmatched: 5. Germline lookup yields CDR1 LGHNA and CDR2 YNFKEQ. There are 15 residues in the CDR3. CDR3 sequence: CASSLSSGGSYEQYF. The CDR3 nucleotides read TGTGCCAGCAGCCTTTCTAGCGGGGGGAGCTACGAGCAGTACTTC.

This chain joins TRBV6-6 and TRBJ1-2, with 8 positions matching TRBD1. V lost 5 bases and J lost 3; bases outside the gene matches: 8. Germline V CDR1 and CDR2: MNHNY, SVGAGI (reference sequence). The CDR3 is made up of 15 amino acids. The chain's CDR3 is CASSAPDRADYGYTF. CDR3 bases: TGTGCCAGCAGTGCACCGGACAGGGCGGACTATGGCTACACCTTC.

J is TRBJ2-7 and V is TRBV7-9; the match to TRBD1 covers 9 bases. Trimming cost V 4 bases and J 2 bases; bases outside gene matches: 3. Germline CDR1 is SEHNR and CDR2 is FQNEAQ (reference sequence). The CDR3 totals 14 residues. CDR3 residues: CASSSRDRAYEQYF. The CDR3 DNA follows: TGTGCCAGCAGCTCCCGGGACAGGGCCTACGAGCAGTACTTC.

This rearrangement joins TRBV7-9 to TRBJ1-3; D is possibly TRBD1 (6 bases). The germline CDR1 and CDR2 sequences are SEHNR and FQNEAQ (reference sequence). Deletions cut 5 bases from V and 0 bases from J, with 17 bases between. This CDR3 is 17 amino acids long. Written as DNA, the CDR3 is TGTGCCAGCAGCAAAGGACAGAGCGGATACTCTGGAAACACCATATATTTT. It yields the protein CASSKGQSGYSGNTIYF.

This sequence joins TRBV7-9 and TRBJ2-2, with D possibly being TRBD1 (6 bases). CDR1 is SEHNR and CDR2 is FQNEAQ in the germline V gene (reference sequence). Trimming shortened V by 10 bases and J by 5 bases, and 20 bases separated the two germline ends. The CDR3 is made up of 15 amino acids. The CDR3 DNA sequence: TGTGCCACACCGTCGGGTGGGGGCCTTACCGGGGAGCTGTTTTTT. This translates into CATPSGGGLTGELFF.

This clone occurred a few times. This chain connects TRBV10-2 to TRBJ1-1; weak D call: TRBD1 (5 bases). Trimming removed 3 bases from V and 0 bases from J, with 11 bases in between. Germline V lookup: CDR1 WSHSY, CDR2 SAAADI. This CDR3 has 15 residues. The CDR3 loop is CASSETDRLNTEAFF. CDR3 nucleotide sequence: TGCGCCAGCAGTGAAACCGACAGATTGAACACTGAAGCTTTCTTT.

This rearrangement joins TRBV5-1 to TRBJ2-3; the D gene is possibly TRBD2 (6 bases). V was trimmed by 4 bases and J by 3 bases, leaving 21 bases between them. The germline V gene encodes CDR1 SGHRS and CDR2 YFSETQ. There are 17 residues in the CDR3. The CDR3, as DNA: TGCGCCAGCAGCCATCGGGTGGCGGGAATGTTTACAGATACGCAGTATTTT. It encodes CASSHRVAGMFTDTQYF. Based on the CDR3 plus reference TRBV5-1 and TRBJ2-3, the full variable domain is KAGVTQTPRYLIKTRGQQVTLSCSPISGHRSVSWYQQTPGQGLQFLFEYFSETQRNKGNFPGRFSGRQFSNSRSEMNVSTLELGDSALYLCASSHRVAGMFTDTQYFGPGTRLTVL.

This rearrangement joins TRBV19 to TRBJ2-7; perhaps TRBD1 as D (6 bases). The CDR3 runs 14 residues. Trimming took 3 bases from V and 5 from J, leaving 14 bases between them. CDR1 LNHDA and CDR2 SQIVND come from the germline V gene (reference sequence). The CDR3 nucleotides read TGTGCCAGTAGTATCTGGAACAGGGTAGACGAGCAGTACTTC. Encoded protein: CASSIWNRVDEQYF.

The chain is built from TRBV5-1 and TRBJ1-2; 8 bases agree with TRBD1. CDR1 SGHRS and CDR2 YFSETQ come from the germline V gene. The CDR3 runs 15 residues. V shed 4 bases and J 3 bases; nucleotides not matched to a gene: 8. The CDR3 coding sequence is TGCGCCAGCAGCGCTGACAGGGGATGGGACTATGGCTACACCTTC. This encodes CASSADRGWDYGYTF.

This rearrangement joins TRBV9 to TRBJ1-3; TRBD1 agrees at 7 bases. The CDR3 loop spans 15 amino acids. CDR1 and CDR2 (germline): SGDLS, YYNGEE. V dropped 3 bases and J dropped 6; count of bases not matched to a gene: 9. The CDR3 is CASSGQTGRVNTIYF. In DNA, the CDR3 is TGTGCCAGCAGCGGCCAGACAGGGAGAGTAAACACCATATATTTT.

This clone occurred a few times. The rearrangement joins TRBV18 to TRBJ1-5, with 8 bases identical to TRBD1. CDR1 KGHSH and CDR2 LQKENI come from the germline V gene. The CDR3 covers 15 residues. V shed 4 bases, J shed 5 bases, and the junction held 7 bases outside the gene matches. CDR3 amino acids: CASSRETGVYQPQHF. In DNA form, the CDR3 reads TGTGCCAGCTCACGGGAGACAGGGGTCTATCAGCCCCAGCATTTT.

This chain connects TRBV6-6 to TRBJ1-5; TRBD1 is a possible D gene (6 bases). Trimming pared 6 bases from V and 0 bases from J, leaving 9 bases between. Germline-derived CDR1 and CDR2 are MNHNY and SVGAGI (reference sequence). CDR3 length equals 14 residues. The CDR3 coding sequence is TGTGCCAGCAGGGACAGACTTAGCAATCAGCCCCAGCATTTT. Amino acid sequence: CASRDRLSNQPQHF.

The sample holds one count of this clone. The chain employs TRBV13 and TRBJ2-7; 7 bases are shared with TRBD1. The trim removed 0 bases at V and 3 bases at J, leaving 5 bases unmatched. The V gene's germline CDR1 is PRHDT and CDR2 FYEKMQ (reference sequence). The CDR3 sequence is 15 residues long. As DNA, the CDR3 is TGTGCCAGCAGCTTAGGGACAGGGAATCTCTACGAGCAGTACTTC. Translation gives CASSLGTGNLYEQYF.

The CDR3 protein is CATSSWGTGTYNEQFF. The CDR3 DNA reads as TGTGCCACCAGCAGTTGGGGGACAGGGACCTACAATGAGCAGTTCTTC. This chain uses TRBV15 with TRBJ2-1; TRBD1 agrees at 9 bases. This CDR3 contains 16 residues. The V segment lost 3 bases and the J segment 2 bases; nucleotides outside the gene matches: 5. In germline, CDR1 is LNHNV, CDR2 YYDKDF (reference sequence).

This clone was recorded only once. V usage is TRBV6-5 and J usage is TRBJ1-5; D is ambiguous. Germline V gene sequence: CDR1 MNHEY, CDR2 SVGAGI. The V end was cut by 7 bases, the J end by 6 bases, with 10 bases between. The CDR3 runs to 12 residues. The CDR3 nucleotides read TGTGCCAGCAAGACGCTCGGTCAGCCCCAGCATTTT. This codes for CASKTLGQPQHF.

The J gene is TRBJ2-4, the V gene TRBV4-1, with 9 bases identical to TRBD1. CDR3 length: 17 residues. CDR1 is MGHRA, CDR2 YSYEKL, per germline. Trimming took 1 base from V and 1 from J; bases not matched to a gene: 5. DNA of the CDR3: TGCGCCAGCAGCCAAGTCAGGACAGGGGACGCCAAAAACATTCAGTACTTC. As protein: CASSQVRTGDAKNIQYF.

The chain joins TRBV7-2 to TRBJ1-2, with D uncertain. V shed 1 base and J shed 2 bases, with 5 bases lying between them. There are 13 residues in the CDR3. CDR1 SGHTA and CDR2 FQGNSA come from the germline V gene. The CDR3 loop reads CASSLGGNYGYTF. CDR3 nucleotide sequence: TGTGCCAGCAGCTTAGGAGGGAACTATGGCTACACCTTC.

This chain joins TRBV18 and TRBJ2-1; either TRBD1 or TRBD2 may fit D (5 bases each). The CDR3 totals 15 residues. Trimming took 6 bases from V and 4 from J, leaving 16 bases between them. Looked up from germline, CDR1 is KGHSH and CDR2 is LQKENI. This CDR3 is CASSAGRTSYNEQFF. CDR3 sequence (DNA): TGTGCCAGCTCTGCGGGCCGGACAAGTTACAATGAGCAGTTCTTC.

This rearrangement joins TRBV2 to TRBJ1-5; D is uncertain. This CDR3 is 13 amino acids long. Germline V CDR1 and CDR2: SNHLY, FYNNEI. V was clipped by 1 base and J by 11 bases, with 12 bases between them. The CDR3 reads CASSEGSRLAQHF. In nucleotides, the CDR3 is TGTGCCAGCAGTGAAGGCAGTAGGTTGGCCCAGCATTTT.

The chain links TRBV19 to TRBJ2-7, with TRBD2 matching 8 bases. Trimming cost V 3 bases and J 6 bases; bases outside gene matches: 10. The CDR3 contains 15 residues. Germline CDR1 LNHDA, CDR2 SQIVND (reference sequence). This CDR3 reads CASSISAGASREQYF. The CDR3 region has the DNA TGTGCCAGTAGTATTTCAGCGGGGGCGTCGCGCGAGCAGTACTTC.

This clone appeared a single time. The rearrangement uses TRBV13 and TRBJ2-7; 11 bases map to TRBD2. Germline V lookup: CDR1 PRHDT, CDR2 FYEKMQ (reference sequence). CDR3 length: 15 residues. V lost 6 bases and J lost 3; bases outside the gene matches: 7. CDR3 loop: CASSPAGTSGYEQYF. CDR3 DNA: TGTGCCAGCAGTCCCGCCGGGACTAGCGGCTACGAGCAGTACTTC.

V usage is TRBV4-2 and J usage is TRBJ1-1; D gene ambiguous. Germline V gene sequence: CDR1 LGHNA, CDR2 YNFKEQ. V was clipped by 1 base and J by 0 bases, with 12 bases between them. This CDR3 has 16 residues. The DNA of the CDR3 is TGTGCCAGCAGCCAAGGCCCTCCGCGTATGAACACTGAAGCTTTCTTT. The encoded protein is CASSQGPPRMNTEAFF.

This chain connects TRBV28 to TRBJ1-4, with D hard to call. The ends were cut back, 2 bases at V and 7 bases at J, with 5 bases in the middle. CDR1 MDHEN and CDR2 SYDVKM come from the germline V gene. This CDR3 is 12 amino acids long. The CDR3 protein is CASSLRVEKLFF. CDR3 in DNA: TGTGCCAGCAGTTTAAGGGTTGAAAAACTGTTTTTT.